Each of the 29 T cell receptor beta chains below was sequenced from the same sample in a study of beta chain features in type 1 diabetes. The investigators reverse transcribed all of the isolated RNA, so they sequenced expressed TCRB transcripts. Clones were sequenced by immunoSEQ multiplex PCR, and TCRdb holds only the in-frame ones, with some missing. The sample includes 130,000 or so clones, roughly 10% of them seen just once. The sequencing sample was made of central memory CD4+ T cells from blood. Receptors were obtained from a woman aged 40-49 years in good health.

Only a few counts were recorded for this clone. The chain has TRBV5-1 and TRBJ2-3; D possibly corresponds to TRBD1 (6 bases). The V end was cut by 0 bases, the J end by 2 bases, with 13 bases between. The germline V gene encodes CDR1 SGHRS and CDR2 YFSETQ. This CDR3 comprises 16 residues. The CDR3 sequence is CASSLGQVLSTDTQYF. Written as DNA, the CDR3 is TGCGCCAGCAGCTTGGGACAGGTACTTTCCACAGATACGCAGTATTTT.

The chain uses TRBV6-6 and TRBJ2-5; no definite D call. V was clipped by 7 bases and J by 7 bases, with 16 bases between them. Germline V gives CDR1 MNHNY, CDR2 SVGAGI (reference sequence). The CDR3 loop spans 13 amino acids. The CDR3: CASISGDLGTQYF. In DNA, the CDR3 is TGTGCCAGCATTTCAGGTGATCTCGGGACCCAGTACTTC.

This clone was seen many times. The CDR3 coding sequence is TGTGCCAGTAGTACAAACAGGGCCTACGAGCAGTACTTC. It is translated as CASSTNRAYEQYF. The chain has TRBV19 and TRBJ2-7; the D gene is possibly TRBD1 (6 bases). The germline CDR1 and CDR2 sequences are LNHDA and SQIVND (reference sequence). This CDR3 is built from 13 residues. The V end lost 4 bases, the J end lost 2 bases, and 9 bases lay between the germline ends.

The gene calls are TRBV25-1 and TRBJ1-3; 9 bases are a match to TRBD1. Germline values: CDR1 MGHDK, CDR2 SYGVNS. The CDR3 is 15 residues long. Trimming removed 3 bases from V and 7 bases from J; junction bases left unmatched: 7. The CDR3 nucleotides read TGTGCCAGCAGTGATCCGGGACAGGGTTTGAACACCATATATTTT. This sequence encodes CASSDPGQGLNTIYF.

The chain combines TRBV5-1 with TRBJ1-1; maybe TRBD1 (5 bases). The CDR3 is 14 amino acids. V was trimmed by 4 bases and J by 1 base, leaving 11 bases between them. Germline V gene lookup returns CDR1 SGHRS and CDR2 YFSETQ. In nucleotides, the CDR3 is TGCGCCAGCAGCCCGGACATCTCGAACACTGAAGCTTTCTTT. It translates to CASSPDISNTEAFF. The entire variable domain, with the rest obtained from reference TRBV5-1 and TRBJ1-1, is as follows: KAGVTQTPRYLIKTRGQQVTLSCSPISGHRSVSWYQQTPGQGLQFLFEYFSETQRNKGNFPGRFSGRQFSNSRSEMNVSTLELGDSALYLCASSPDISNTEAFFGQGTRLTVV.

This clone was seen a handful of times. As DNA, the CDR3 is TGCGCCAGCAACTCGGGCGGGGACAATGAGCAGTTCTTC. Its protein is CASNSGGDNEQFF. The V call is TRBV5-1, the J call TRBJ2-1; D may be TRBD2 (6 bases). The CDR3 covers 13 residues. Trimming removed 6 bases at V and 5 bases at J, with 12 bases between. Per germline, CDR1 SGHRS and CDR2 YFSETQ.

This clone was seen only a few times. The V call is TRBV5-4, the J call TRBJ2-3, with 10 bases matching TRBD2. Trimming cost V 4 bases and J 3 bases; bases outside gene matches: 5. Germline lookup yields CDR1 SGHNT and CDR2 YYREEE (reference sequence). The length of the CDR3 is 15 residues. CDR3 in DNA: TGTGCCAGCAGCCCCGGGACTAGCGTTACAGATACGCAGTATTTT. This encodes CASSPGTSVTDTQYF.

This clone has ten or more counts. V gene TRBV7-8 combines with J gene TRBJ2-5; 9 bases map to TRBD2. V shed 6 bases and J 7 bases; nucleotides not matched to a gene: 15. The CDR3 loop spans 16 amino acids. The germline V gene has CDR1 SGHVS and CDR2 FQNEAQ. CDR3 loop: CASSLSGGSSRVTQYF. The CDR3 coding sequence is TGTGCCAGCAGTTTAAGCGGGGGGAGCTCGAGGGTGACCCAGTACTTC. The variable domain in full, with the rest retrieved from reference TRBV7-8 and TRBJ2-5, is GAGVSQSPRYKVAKRGQDVALRCDPISGHVSLFWYQQALGQGPEFLTYFQNEAQLDKSGLPSDRFFAERPEGSVSTLKIQRTQQEDSAVYLCASSLSGGSSRVTQYFGPGTRLLVL.

The chain couples TRBV18 to TRBJ1-6; TRBD1 agrees at 9 bases. The ends lost 0 bases at V and 8 bases at J; junction bases unmatched: 5. Germline V gene lookup returns CDR1 KGHSH and CDR2 LQKENI. This CDR3 has 16 amino acids. The CDR3 region is CASSPPTGGRDSPLHF. The CDR3 coding sequence is TGTGCCAGCTCACCACCGACAGGGGGAAGAGATTCACCCCTCCACTTT.

The chain is built from TRBV19 and TRBJ2-7; weak D call: TRBD2 (5 bases). CDR3 size: 14 residues. Germline CDR1 reads LNHDA; CDR2 reads SQIVND (reference sequence). The V gene lost 6 bases and the J gene lost 0 bases, with 12 bases spanning the gap. The CDR3 DNA reads as TGTGCCAGTAGCGCGCGGGTTTACTCCTACGAGCAGTACTTC. Translation: CASSARVYSYEQYF.

V gene TRBV5-1 combines with J gene TRBJ2-5; D not certain. Germline V CDR1 and CDR2: SGHRS, YFSETQ. The ends were cut back, 0 bases at V and 4 bases at J, with 10 bases in the middle. There are 14 residues in the CDR3. CDR3 residues: CASSLGLARETQYF. CDR3 nucleotides: TGCGCCAGCAGCTTGGGCTTAGCTCGAGAGACCCAGTACTTC.

As concerns this clone: The same CDR3 also results from other DNA sequences found in this sample. The gene calls are TRBV7-2 and TRBJ2-5; D is uncertain. Trimming stripped 4 bases from V and 5 bases from J, with 5 bases between. Germline assignment: CDR1 SGHTA and CDR2 FQGNSA. The CDR3 is made up of 11 amino acids. The CDR3 coding sequence is TGTGCCAGCAGCTCCAGGGAGACCCAGTACTTC. Its protein is CASSSRETQYF.

The chain combines TRBV7-9 with TRBJ1-1; possible D gene TRBD1, 5 bases. Germline CDR1 SEHNR, CDR2 FQNEAQ (reference sequence). This CDR3 comprises 15 residues. Trimming cost V 5 bases and J 0 bases, with 13 bases left between them. The DNA of the CDR3 is TGTGCCAGCAGCCCAACTCAGGGTGTGAACACTGAAGCTTTCTTT. It translates to CASSPTQGVNTEAFF.

Here the CDR3 DNA reads TGTGCCAGCAGCCCACAACAGGGAACCTACGAGCAGTACTTC. The encoded protein is CASSPQQGTYEQYF. The rearrangement joins TRBV14 to TRBJ2-7; tentative D call: TRBD1 (6 bases). This CDR3 contains 14 residues. The germline CDR1 and CDR2 sequences are SGHDN and FVKESK. The V end lost 4 bases, the J end lost 2 bases, and 12 bases lay between the germline ends.

This clone has only a few counts. The chain uses TRBV7-8 and TRBJ2-1; 9 nucleotides agree with TRBD2. With V trimmed by 11 bases and J by 5 bases, 7 bases remained unmatched. Germline lookup yields CDR1 SGHVS and CDR2 FQNEAQ. This CDR3 comprises 13 residues. The CDR3 protein is CAWGGGGDNEQFF. CDR3 DNA: TGTGCCTGGGGCGGCGGGGGGGACAATGAGCAGTTCTTC.

This chain links TRBV6-5 with TRBJ1-2, with 9 nucleotides matching TRBD1. CDR1 and CDR2 from the germline V gene are MNHEY and SVGAGI. Trimming removed 4 bases from V and 8 bases from J; junction bases left unmatched: 14. CDR3 length: 16 residues. The CDR3 sequence: CASSSGTGIRLGGYTF. In nucleotides, the CDR3 is TGTGCCAGCAGTTCCGGGACAGGGATACGTCTGGGAGGCTACACCTTC.

The rearrangement links TRBV6-1 to TRBJ2-5; D not resolved. The CDR3 loop spans 12 amino acids. Trimming stripped 7 bases from V and 2 bases from J, with 8 bases between. CDR1 MNHNS and CDR2 SASEGT come from the germline V gene. CDR3: CASTPRQETQYF. CDR3 coding DNA: TGTGCCAGCACCCCCAGACAAGAGACCCAGTACTTC.

The rearrangement uses TRBV10-1 and TRBJ2-3; maybe TRBD2 (6 bases). The CDR3 contains 13 residues. The V end was cut by 6 bases, the J end by 2 bases, with 9 bases between. Germline V gives CDR1 WNHNN, CDR2 SYGVQD (reference sequence). This chain's CDR3 is CASRMDYTDTQYF. In DNA form, the CDR3 reads TGCGCCAGCAGGATGGACTACACAGATACGCAGTATTTT.

V is TRBV6-1 and J is TRBJ2-7; D might be TRBD1 (6 bases). This CDR3 is built from 18 residues. Germline V gene lookup returns CDR1 MNHNS and CDR2 SASEGT. V was pared by 4 bases and J by 2 bases, with 24 bases between. This chain's CDR3 is CASSAYLGHSLSPYEQYF. As DNA, the CDR3 is TGTGCCAGCAGTGCCTATTTGGGACATTCCCTGTCCCCCTACGAGCAGTACTTC.

The chain recombines TRBV5-1 with TRBJ1-3, with 7 positions matching TRBD1. This CDR3 contains 14 residues. J was trimmed by 2 bases and V by 4 bases; bases with no gene match: 3. The V gene's germline CDR1 is SGHRS and CDR2 YFSETQ. The CDR3 bases are TGCGCCAGCAGCCGACAGGGAACTGGAAACACCATATATTTT. This codes for CASSRQGTGNTIYF.

This chain uses TRBV5-4 with TRBJ1-2, with D perhaps TRBD1 (6 bases). V was shortened by 2 bases and J by 6 bases, with 14 bases between the two germline ends. The CDR3 is made up of 14 amino acids. The germline CDR1 and CDR2 sequences are SGHNT and YYREEE (reference sequence). The CDR3 sequence is CASSFGQIPDGYTF. As DNA, the CDR3 is TGTGCCAGCAGCTTTGGACAGATCCCAGATGGCTACACCTTC.

For the CDR3, the DNA is TGTGCCAGCAGCTTAGATAGGGCAGGGGGCAGAGAGACCCAGTACTTC. Its protein product is CASSLDRAGGRETQYF. The V and J genes are TRBV11-2 and TRBJ2-5, with TRBD1 matching over 8 bases. The CDR3 is made up of 16 amino acids. V was clipped by 0 bases and J by 4 bases; unmatched bases: 7. CDR1 is SGHAT and CDR2 is FQNNGV in the germline V gene.

CDR3: CASSFLGGGTDTQYF. CDR3 nucleotides: TGTGCCAGCAGTTTTCTAGGGGGGGGCACAGATACGCAGTATTTT. The chain uses TRBV27 and TRBJ2-3; D is possibly TRBD2 (7 bases). The CDR3 runs to 15 residues. Germline-derived CDR1 and CDR2 are MNHEY and SMNVEV (reference sequence). V gave up 3 bases and J gave up 1 base, with 11 bases separating them.

This clone appeared a few times. V usage is TRBV19 and J usage is TRBJ2-1; possible D gene TRBD1, 6 bases. V was clipped by 9 bases and J by 2 bases, with 14 bases between them. This CDR3 has 14 residues. From germline, CDR1 is LNHDA and CDR2 SQIVND (reference sequence). The CDR3: CASVSGDTYNEQFF. The DNA for the CDR3 is TGTGCCAGCGTTTCAGGGGACACCTACAATGAGCAGTTCTTC.

The gene calls are TRBV7-8 and TRBJ2-5; 11 nucleotides line up with TRBD2. The V and J ends lost 3 bases and 4 bases, in that order; junction bases with no gene match: 7. The CDR3 runs 16 residues. Germline CDR1 is SGHVS and CDR2 is FQNEAQ. CDR3 sequence reads: CASSLDLAGGRETQYF. In nucleotides, the CDR3 is TGTGCCAGCAGCTTGGATCTAGCGGGGGGCAGAGAGACCCAGTACTTC.

The genes are TRBV5-6 and TRBJ2-7, with D unclear. This CDR3 spans 12 amino acids. V gave up 3 bases and J gave up 7 bases, with 11 bases separating them. Germline loops: CDR1 SGHDT, CDR2 YYEEEE. The CDR3 sequence: CASSSLFIEQYF. DNA of the CDR3: TGTGCCAGCAGCTCCCTATTTATTGAGCAGTACTTC.

With regard to this clone: This sample also contains other DNA sequences that code for the same CDR3. The genes are TRBV6-6 and TRBJ2-3; 7 bases align to TRBD1. CDR1 is MNHNY, CDR2 SVGAGI, per germline (reference sequence). The CDR3 sequence is 14 residues long. The junction had 9 bases not matched to a gene; V was cut back by 7 bases and J by 5 bases. For the CDR3, the DNA is TGTGCCAGCACCCGGGACAGAAGCCGAGATACGCAGTATTTT. This codes for CASTRDRSRDTQYF.

This clone was counted only a few times. V is TRBV18 and J is TRBJ1-2; D not resolved. Trimming left V 6 bases short and J 4 bases short, with 18 bases between. CDR1 is KGHSH, CDR2 LQKENI, per germline. CDR3 length: 15 amino acids. The CDR3 sequence is CASSPRSETGYGYTF. In DNA form, the CDR3 reads TGTGCCAGCTCCCCAAGGTCGGAGACTGGCTATGGCTACACCTTC.

The sample holds many counts of this clone. This chain connects TRBV7-9 to TRBJ2-1; D may be TRBD2 (6 bases). The V end lost 5 bases, the J end lost 5 bases, and 7 bases lay between the germline ends. The germline gives CDR1 SEHNR, CDR2 FQNEAQ (reference sequence). The CDR3 is 12 residues long. This CDR3 reads CASSGGNNEQFF. The CDR3 bases are TGTGCCAGCAGCGGCGGGAACAATGAGCAGTTCTTC.